The 30 T cell receptor beta chains below were found in one sample sequenced in a study of beta chain features in type 1 diabetes. TCRB transcripts that were expressed got sequenced, as all of the isolated RNA had been reverse transcribed. The repertoire was sequenced with immunoSEQ multiplex PCR; TCRdb's copy has only in-frame clones and lacks some. The sample includes 360,000 or so clones, around 20% seen only once; the top ten take 0.035% to 0.05%. Sequenced input: naive CD4+ T cells from blood. Receptors originate from a woman aged 18 to 35 in good health.

In its sample, this clone was seen a few times. The rearrangement joins TRBV7-2 to TRBJ2-7, with TRBD1 as a possible D gene (8 bases). The CDR3 has 14 amino acids. V lost 6 bases to trimming and J lost 2 bases, with 14 bases between them. Germline CDR1 SGHTA, CDR2 FQGNSA. CDR3 in DNA: TGTGCCAGCAGACCCACAGGGGGGGCCTACGAGCAGTACTTC. Its translation: CASRPTGGAYEQYF.

The chain employs TRBV4-3 and TRBJ2-2, with 8 bases identical to TRBD2. The junction had 7 bases not matched to a gene; V was cut back by 5 bases and J by 5 bases. The germline CDR1 and CDR2 sequences are LGHNA and YSLEER. The CDR3 is 15 amino acids. CDR3 protein: CASSMAGGRTGELFF. As DNA, the CDR3 is TGCGCCAGCAGCATGGCGGGGGGCCGAACCGGGGAGCTGTTTTTT.

The chain joins TRBV6-1 to TRBJ1-2; 10 bases line up with TRBD1. Germline values: CDR1 MNHNS, CDR2 SASEGT. With V trimmed by 2 bases and J by 6 bases, 15 bases remained unmatched. The CDR3 loop spans 18 amino acids. The CDR3 protein is CASSESILPGTGADGYTF. In nucleotides, the CDR3 is TGTGCCAGCAGTGAATCTATACTCCCCGGGACAGGGGCCGATGGCTACACCTTC.

This chain uses TRBV7-2 with TRBJ2-6; 8 nucleotides line up with TRBD2. V was pared by 6 bases and J by 0 bases, with 10 bases of the junction left unmatched. Per the germline V gene, CDR1 is SGHTA and CDR2 is FQGNSA. The CDR3 has 18 amino acids. The CDR3 protein is CASSSSGGLISGANVLTF. In nucleotides, the CDR3 is TGTGCCAGCAGTTCCAGCGGGGGCCTGATCTCTGGGGCCAACGTCCTGACTTTC.

CDR3 in amino acids: CASSPLASGISRDSYEQYF. The CDR3 DNA reads TGCGCCAGCAGCCCTTTGGCCAGCGGGATCTCACGCGACTCCTACGAGCAGTACTTC. This chain joins TRBV4-1 and TRBJ2-7; 7 nucleotides agree with TRBD2. The CDR3 sequence is 19 residues long. Trimming cost V 4 bases and J 0 bases; bases outside gene matches: 18. Germline lookup yields CDR1 MGHRA and CDR2 YSYEKL.

In this sample, this clone turned up a few times. CDR3 amino acids: CASSLQTGLDTEAFF. For the CDR3, the DNA is TGTGCCAGCAGCTTGCAAACAGGGTTGGACACTGAAGCTTTCTTT. The rearrangement joins TRBV5-4 to TRBJ1-1; a weak D match, TRBD1 (6 bases). There are 15 residues in the CDR3. V was shortened by 1 base and J by 3 bases, with 13 bases between the two germline ends. The V gene's germline CDR1 is SGHNT and CDR2 YYREEE (reference sequence).

Only one count was recorded for this clone. The V call is TRBV5-1, the J call TRBJ2-2; the match to TRBD2 covers 14 bases. Germline V gene sequence: CDR1 SGHRS, CDR2 YFSETQ. The CDR3 is 17 amino acids. The trim removed 4 bases at V and 6 bases at J, leaving 8 bases unmatched. CDR3 residues: CASSNRLAGGPPGELFF. DNA for the CDR3: TGCGCCAGCAGCAACAGACTAGCGGGAGGGCCGCCCGGGGAGCTGTTTTTT.

The V and J genes are TRBV6-5 and TRBJ2-3; D gene uncertain. Germline loops: CDR1 MNHEY, CDR2 SVGAGI. The V and J ends lost 10 bases and 6 bases respectively, with 14 bases between them. This CDR3 region has 12 residues. The CDR3 DNA reads as TGTGCCACCCATTCTGATGCGGATACGCAGTATTTT. This sequence encodes CATHSDADTQYF.

This clone was seen only a few times. The chain is built from TRBV7-2 and TRBJ1-2, with 10 bases identical to TRBD1. The J segment lost 4 bases and the V segment lost 0 bases, leaving 5 bases of the junction unmatched. Germline loops: CDR1 SGHTA, CDR2 FQGNSA. The CDR3 consists of 16 residues. The CDR3 sequence: CASSLASGQGSYGYTF. Written as DNA, the CDR3 is TGTGCCAGCAGCTTAGCCTCGGGACAGGGGAGCTATGGCTACACCTTC. Full variable domain (rest looked up from reference TRBV7-2 and TRBJ1-2): GAGVSQSPSNKVTEKGKDVELRCDPISGHTALYWYRQSLGQGLEFLIYFQGNSAPDKSGLPSDRFSAERTGGSVSTLTIQRTQQEDSAVYLCASSLASGQGSYGYTFGSGTRLTVV.

This clone was counted between two and nine times. The V call is TRBV5-4, the J call TRBJ2-3; 8 nucleotides line up with TRBD2. The CDR3 spans 15 residues. In germline, CDR1 is SGHNT, CDR2 YYREEE (reference sequence). V gave up 5 bases and J gave up 6 bases; unmatched junction bases: 11. CDR3 in DNA: TGTGCCAGCAGTAGATCCGGGACTAGTATGGATACGCAGTATTTT. Amino acids: CASSRSGTSMDTQYF.

The table lists this clone with a few counts. This chain links TRBV7-9 with TRBJ1-1, with unresolved D. V was pared by 3 bases and J by 1 base, with 9 bases between. The length of the CDR3 is 14 residues. Germline V gene data show CDR1 as SEHNR and CDR2 as FQNEAQ (reference sequence). CDR3 amino acids: CASSFQEGNTEAFF. The CDR3, as DNA: TGTGCCAGCAGCTTCCAAGAGGGGAACACTGAAGCTTTCTTT.

The genes are TRBV2 and TRBJ1-5, with unresolved D. Deletions cut 4 bases from V and 6 bases from J, with 10 bases between. From germline, CDR1 is SNHLY and CDR2 FYNNEI. The CDR3 contains 13 residues. The CDR3 nucleotides read TGTGCCAGCAGTGGGGAGGCGAGTCAGCCCCAGCATTTT. Translated: CASSGEASQPQHF. Supplemented by reference TRBV2 and TRBJ1-5, the full variable domain reads EPEVTQTPSHQVTQMGQEVILRCVPISNHLYFYWYRQILGQKVEFLVSFYNNEISEKSEIFDDQFSVERPDGSNFTLKIRSTKLEDSAMYFCASSGEASQPQHFGDGTRLSIL.

This clone showed up just a few times. The V and J genes are TRBV11-3 and TRBJ2-5, with 11 nucleotides matching TRBD1. The CDR3 loop spans 17 amino acids. Germline V gene sequence: CDR1 SGHNT, CDR2 YENEEA. The J segment lost 5 bases and the V segment lost 5 bases, leaving 13 bases of the junction unmatched. The DNA of the CDR3 is TGTGCCAGCAGCCTAAACCCCCGGGACAGGGGGTGCGAGACCCAGTACTTC. It translates to CASSLNPRDRGCETQYF. Variable domain in full (rest from reference TRBV11-3 and TRBJ2-5): EAGVVQSPRYKIIEKKQPVAFWCNPISGHNTLYWYLQNLGQGPELLIRYENEEAVDDSQLPKDRFSAERLKGVDSTLKIQPAELGDSAVYLCASSLNPRDRGCETQYFGPGTRLLVL.

This clone turned up a few times. The chain is built from TRBV4-2 and TRBJ2-3; D might be TRBD1 (6 bases). V was trimmed by 1 base and J by 1 base, leaving 12 bases between them. The CDR3 length is 16 residues. Germline V CDR1 and CDR2: LGHNA, YNFKEQ. CDR3 loop: CASSQVRTERTDTQYF. The CDR3 DNA reads as TGTGCCAGCAGCCAAGTCCGGACAGAACGCACAGATACGCAGTATTTT.

The rearrangement joins TRBV6-1 to TRBJ2-7, with 9 nucleotides matching TRBD1. The ends lost 6 bases at V and 3 bases at J; junction bases unmatched: 9. Germline loops: CDR1 MNHNS, CDR2 SASEGT. CDR3 length: 15 residues. For the CDR3, the DNA is TGTGCCAGCAGGACCTTACAGGGGGCGGGCTACGAGCAGTACTTC. Translated, it gives CASRTLQGAGYEQYF.

J is TRBJ1-2 and V is TRBV11-2; D not certain. The germline gives CDR1 SGHAT, CDR2 FQNNGV. V shed 1 base and J shed 4 bases, with 7 bases lying between them. CDR3 size: 13 residues. The CDR3 DNA sequence: TGTGCCAGCAGCTTAGTTACAAGCTATGGCTACACCTTC. Translated: CASSLVTSYGYTF.

There are a few counts of this clone. The chain couples TRBV5-1 to TRBJ2-2; 9 nucleotides match TRBD2. This CDR3 is built from 16 residues. Germline CDR1 and CDR2: SGHRS and YFSETQ. V was pared by 7 bases and J by 4 bases, with 11 bases of the junction left unmatched. This CDR3 is CASGPVGLASTGELFF. Here the CDR3 DNA reads TGCGCCAGCGGACCCGTGGGACTAGCCTCCACCGGGGAGCTGTTTTTT.

This clone was counted a few times. The chain carries TRBV2 and TRBJ2-3, with TRBD2 identical over 7 bases. CDR1 SNHLY and CDR2 FYNNEI come from the germline V gene. V lost 5 bases, J lost 0 bases, and 5 bases stayed unmatched. The CDR3 is 15 residues long. This chain's CDR3 is CASSLLAPSTDTQYF. The CDR3 nucleotides are TGTGCCAGCAGTCTACTAGCGCCAAGCACAGATACGCAGTATTTT.

The chain has TRBV18 and TRBJ2-1; 11 nucleotides agree with TRBD2. Trimming took 0 bases from V and 6 from J; bases not matched to a gene: 4. Looked up from germline, CDR1 is KGHSH and CDR2 is LQKENI. The CDR3 has 16 amino acids. CDR3 region: CASSPPRLAGGNEQFF. The CDR3, as DNA: TGTGCCAGCTCACCACCGAGGCTAGCGGGAGGCAATGAGCAGTTCTTC.

This clone was observed a handful of times. J is TRBJ2-7 and V is TRBV7-9; possible D gene TRBD1, 5 bases. V was cut by 1 base and J by 1 base, with 14 bases left in between. CDR3 length: 16 residues. Germline CDR1 reads SEHNR; CDR2 reads FQNEAQ (reference sequence). The DNA for the CDR3 is TGTGCCAGCAGCTTAGTGCATGGGGCCCTATCCTACGAGCAGTACTTC. This encodes CASSLVHGALSYEQYF.

This clone has just a few counts. The rearrangement joins TRBV14 to TRBJ2-7; 13 bases fit TRBD2. Losses at the gene ends were 3 bases for V and 4 bases for J; bases not matched to a gene: 6. Germline V gives CDR1 SGHDN, CDR2 FVKESK. This CDR3 is 16 amino acids long. The DNA of the CDR3 is TGTGCCAGCAGCCAGATCGGACTAGCGGGAGTGTACGAGCAGTACTTC. Translation: CASSQIGLAGVYEQYF.

The CDR3, as DNA: TGTGCCAGCAGCTTAATGGGGCAGAACACTGAAGCTTTCTTT. This codes for CASSLMGQNTEAFF. This chain joins TRBV7-2 and TRBJ1-1; tentatively, D is TRBD1 (5 bases). V was cut by 2 bases and J by 1 base, with 8 bases left in between. Per germline, CDR1 SGHTA and CDR2 FQGNSA. The CDR3 totals 14 residues.

This clone was detected a few times. The chain has TRBV2 and TRBJ2-2, with 7 bases fitting TRBD1. V gave up 6 bases and J gave up 5 bases; unmatched junction bases: 9. The germline V gene has CDR1 SNHLY and CDR2 FYNNEI. CDR3 length: 15 residues. In nucleotides, the CDR3 is TGTGCCAGCAGAGGAAGGAACAGGGGAACCGGGGAGCTGTTTTTT. Translation: CASRGRNRGTGELFF.

This clone was counted only a few times. This rearrangement joins TRBV15 to TRBJ1-5; D is undetermined. Germline-derived CDR1 and CDR2 are LNHNV and YYDKDF (reference sequence). The CDR3 has 12 amino acids. Trimming pared 5 bases from V and 6 bases from J, leaving 8 bases between. CDR3: CATSLGSQPQHF. The CDR3 DNA reads as TGTGCCACCAGCCTAGGGAGTCAGCCCCAGCATTTT. Filled out from reference TRBV15 and TRBJ1-5, the complete variable domain reads DAMVIQNPRYQVTQFGKPVTLSCSQTLNHNVMYWYQQKSSQAPKLLFHYYDKDFNNEADTPDNFQSRRPNTSFCFLDIRSPGLGDTAMYLCATSLGSQPQHFGDGTRLSIL.

The rearrangement links TRBV10-2 to TRBJ2-7, with 8 nucleotides matching TRBD2. Per the germline V gene, CDR1 is WSHSY and CDR2 is SAAADI. The CDR3 runs 14 residues. The ends lost 11 bases at V and 3 bases at J; junction bases unmatched: 12. In nucleotides, the CDR3 is TGCGCCGGTGCTCCGGGACTAGGACTCTACGAGCAGTACTTC. It is translated as CAGAPGLGLYEQYF.

Only a few counts were recorded for this clone. The chain links TRBV28 to TRBJ2-4; D may be TRBD1 (6 bases). The length of the CDR3 is 14 residues. Germline V lookup: CDR1 MDHEN, CDR2 SYDVKM. V was pared by 2 bases and J by 8 bases, with 13 bases between. Written as DNA, the CDR3 is TGTGCCAGCAGTTTAGGGGGCAGGGCCCACATTCAGTACTTC. Translation: CASSLGGRAHIQYF.

This chain uses TRBV6-5 with TRBJ2-7, with D possibly being TRBD2 (6 bases). CDR3 length: 15 residues. Germline V gives CDR1 MNHEY, CDR2 SVGAGI. With 5 bases removed from V and 2 bases from J, the gap between germline ends came to 16 bases. This CDR3 reads CASSQTSPRAYEQYF. The CDR3, as DNA: TGTGCCAGCAGTCAGACTAGTCCTCGGGCCTACGAGCAGTACTTC.

In its sample, this clone was seen a few times. The chain uses TRBV30 and TRBJ1-1, with D possibly TRBD1 on 6 matching bases. Per the germline V gene, CDR1 is GTSNPN and CDR2 is SVGIG (reference sequence). Trimming cost V 7 bases and J 3 bases, with 9 bases left between them. CDR3 length: 11 amino acids. CDR3 in DNA: TGTGCCTCAAACAGGGACACTGAAGCTTTCTTT. Translating it yields CASNRDTEAFF. Combining the CDR3 with reference TRBV30 and TRBJ1-1 gives the whole variable domain SQTIHQWPATLVQPVGSPLSLECTVEGTSNPNLYWYRQAAGRGLQLLFYSVGIGQISSEVPQNLSASRPQDRQFILSSKKLLLSDSGFYLCASNRDTEAFFGQGTRLTVV.

In its sample, this clone was seen a few times. The chain couples TRBV29-1 to TRBJ2-7; 8 bases are a match to TRBD1. The CDR3 totals 13 residues. V trimming: 4 bases; J trimming: 6 bases; junction bases outside the gene matches: 8. The V gene's germline CDR1 is SQVTM and CDR2 ANQGSEA. CDR3 in amino acids: CSVGRQGTGEQYF. Written as DNA, the CDR3 is TGCAGCGTTGGTAGACAGGGGACCGGCGAGCAGTACTTC.

The rearrangement links TRBV27 to TRBJ2-7, with TRBD1 matching 7 bases. Germline V gene data show CDR1 as MNHEY and CDR2 as SMNVEV (reference sequence). CDR3 length: 15 amino acids. The junction had 10 bases not matched to a gene; V was cut back by 5 bases and J by 3 bases. CDR3 in DNA: TGTGCCAGCAGTGCCGGGACAGTTCCCCACTACGAGCAGTACTTC. Its translation is CASSAGTVPHYEQYF.